This T cell receptor (beta chain) was documented in a study of blood T cells in healthy people across ages. Together with a sample-barcoded 5' primer, a J-beta primer mix was included in a second PCR lasting about 6 to 12 cycles. Every single cDNA molecule received a tag from a template-switch adaptor with 12 random nucleotides. There were at least 3 million CDR3-containing paired-end reads obtained from each sample. TCRdb recomputed calls from the 5' RACE reads with MiXCR, one row per CDR3 protein. The sample has 1.8 million or so distinct CDR3 sequences, about two fifths seen once; the top ten hold more than 20%. This CDR3 has 14 residues. The germline CDR1 and CDR2 sequences are SGHRS and YFSETQ. With 4 bases removed from V and 4 bases from J, the gap between germline ends came to 12 bases. This clonotype was observed a handful of times.

The chain links TRBV5-1 to TRBJ1-5; D is possibly TRBD1 (5 bases). The specimen was blood. The sequence was collected from a human donor in good health. In nucleotides, the CDR3 is TGCGCCAGCAGCCCGGGACTGACTAATCAGCCCCAGCATTTT. Translated, it gives CASSPGLTNQPQHF. The full variable domain, its missing parts supplied by reference TRBV5-1 and TRBJ1-5, is KAGVTQTPRYLIKTRGQQVTLSCSPISGHRSVSWYQQTPGQGLQFLFEYFSETQRNKGNFPGRFSGRQFSNSRSEMNVSTLELGDSALYLCASSPGLTNQPQHFGDGTRLSIL.